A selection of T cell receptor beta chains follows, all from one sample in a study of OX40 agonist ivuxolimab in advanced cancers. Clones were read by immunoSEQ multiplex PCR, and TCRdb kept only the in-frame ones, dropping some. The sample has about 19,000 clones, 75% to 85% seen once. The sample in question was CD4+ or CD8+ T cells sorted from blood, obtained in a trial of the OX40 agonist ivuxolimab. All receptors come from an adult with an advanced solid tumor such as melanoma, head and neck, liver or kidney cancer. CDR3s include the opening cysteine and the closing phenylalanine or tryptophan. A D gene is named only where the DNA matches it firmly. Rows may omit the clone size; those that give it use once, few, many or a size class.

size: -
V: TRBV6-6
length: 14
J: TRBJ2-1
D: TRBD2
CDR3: CASEVAGYNNEQFF
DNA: TGTGCCAGCGAAGTAGCGGGGTATAACAATGAGCAGTTCTTC

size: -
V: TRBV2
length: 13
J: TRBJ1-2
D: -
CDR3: CASRPLGLNGYTF
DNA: TGTGCCAGCAGGCCCCTGGGTCTAAATGGCTACACCTTC

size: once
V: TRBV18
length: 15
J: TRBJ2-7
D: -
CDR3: CASSTSGLGAYEQYF
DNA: TGTGCCAGCTCAACCTCCGGACTCGGGGCTTACGAGCAGTACTTC

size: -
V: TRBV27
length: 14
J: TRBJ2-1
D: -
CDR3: CASSYQGTAVKQFF
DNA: TGTGCCAGCAGTTACCAAGGGACGGCCGTAAAGCAGTTCTTC

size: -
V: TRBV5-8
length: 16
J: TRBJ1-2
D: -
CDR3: CASSTGPPLGHYGYTF
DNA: TGTGCCAGCAGTACCGGGCCTCCGCTGGGGCACTATGGCTACACCTTC

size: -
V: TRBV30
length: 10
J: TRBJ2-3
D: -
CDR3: CAWGDGVWYF
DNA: TGTGCCTGGGGAGACGGGGTTTGGTATTTT

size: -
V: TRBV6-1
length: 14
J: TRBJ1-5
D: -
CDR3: CASSGQDFNQPQHF
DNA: TGTGCCAGCAGTGGGCAAGACTTTAATCAGCCCCAGCATTTT

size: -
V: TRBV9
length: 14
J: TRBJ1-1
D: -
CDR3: CASSPAGAHTEAFF
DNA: TGTGCCAGCAGCCCCGCGGGGGCTCACACTGAAGCTTTCTTT

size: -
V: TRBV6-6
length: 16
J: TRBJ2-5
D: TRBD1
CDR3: CASRSDGTAGWETQYF
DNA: TGTGCCAGCAGGAGCGACGGGACAGCCGGATGGGAGACCCAGTACTTC

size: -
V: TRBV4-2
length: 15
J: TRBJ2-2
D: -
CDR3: CASSQGGTGTGELFF
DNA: TGTGCCAGCAGCCAAGGAGGGACTGGGACCGGGGAGCTGTTTTTT

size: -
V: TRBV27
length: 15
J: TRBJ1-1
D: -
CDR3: CASSFSGAEGTEAFF
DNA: TGTGCCAGCAGTTTCTCGGGGGCCGAGGGCACTGAAGCTTTCTTT

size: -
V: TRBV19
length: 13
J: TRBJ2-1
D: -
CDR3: CASSFSSYNEQFF
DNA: TGTGCCAGTAGTTTCAGCTCCTACAATGAGCAGTTCTTC

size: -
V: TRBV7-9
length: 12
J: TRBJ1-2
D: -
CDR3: CASIAQAYGYTF
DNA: TGTGCCAGCATAGCGCAGGCCTATGGCTACACCTTC

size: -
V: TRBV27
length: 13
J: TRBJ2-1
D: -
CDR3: CASSLGGVNEQFF
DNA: TGTGCCAGCAGTTTAGGCGGAGTCAATGAGCAGTTCTTC

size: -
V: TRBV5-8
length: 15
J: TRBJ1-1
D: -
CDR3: CASSASGDGNTEAFF
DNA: TGCGCCAGCAGCGCAAGCGGGGACGGTAACACTGAAGCTTTCTTT

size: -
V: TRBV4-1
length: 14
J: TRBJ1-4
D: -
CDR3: CASSRTDYNEKLFF
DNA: TGCGCCAGCAGCAGGACAGACTATAATGAAAAACTGTTTTTT

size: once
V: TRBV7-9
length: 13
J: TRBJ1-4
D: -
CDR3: CASSWGLNEKLFF
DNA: TGTGCCAGCAGCTGGGGCCTTAATGAAAAACTGTTTTTT